The 32 T cell receptor beta chains below were found in one sample sequenced in a study of T-cell reconstitution after alpha-beta-depleted transplantation in children. TCRbeta library construction was performed incorporating unique molecular identifiers. From the PCR reads, TCRdb called clonotypes with MiXCR, one entry per CDR3 protein. The data contain about 240,000 distinct CDR3 sequences, roughly 24% of them singletons. Sequencing was performed on PBMCs, taken before TCRalphabeta/CD19-depleted stem cell transplant. The receptors were gathered from a girl under 10 years old with Fanconi anemia, due to receive a stem cell transplant.

This clonotype was detected ten times or more. The gene calls are TRBV29-1 and TRBJ2-7; tentative D call: TRBD2 (6 bases). Germline CDR1 is SQVTM and CDR2 is ANQGSEA. V lost 4 bases to trimming and J lost 3 bases, with 10 bases between them. The CDR3 has 12 amino acids. CDR3 loop: CSVGLGGYEQYF. The CDR3 DNA follows: TGCAGCGTTGGCTTGGGGGGCTACGAGCAGTACTTC.

This clonotype was detected a few times. The V gene is TRBV15, the J gene TRBJ2-7, with a weak D call TRBD2 (5 bases). V was trimmed by 1 base and J by 0 bases, leaving 10 bases between them. The CDR3 covers 15 residues. CDR1 is LNHNV, CDR2 YYDKDF, per germline (reference sequence). The CDR3 coding sequence is TGTGCCACCAGCAGAGGAGCGGTTAGCTCCTACGAGCAGTACTTC. Amino acids: CATSRGAVSSYEQYF.

In this sample, this clonotype turned up many times. The V and J genes are TRBV20-1 and TRBJ2-3, with TRBD2 matching over 8 bases. The CDR3 length is 16 residues. Trimming cost V 2 bases and J 3 bases; bases outside gene matches: 10. Germline lookup yields CDR1 DFQATT and CDR2 SNEGSKA (reference sequence). The CDR3: CSARNPGLGRTDTQYF. The DNA for the CDR3 is TGCAGTGCTAGAAACCCGGGACTAGGCAGGACAGATACGCAGTATTTT.

This clonotype was counted only a few times. The genes are TRBV20-1 and TRBJ2-7; 13 bases agree with TRBD2. Germline CDR1 reads DFQATT; CDR2 reads SNEGSKA (reference sequence). CDR3 length: 12 residues. The J segment lost 12 bases and the V segment lost 2 bases, leaving 4 bases of the junction unmatched. The chain's CDR3 is CSARRTSGSRYF. DNA for the CDR3: TGCAGTGCTAGAAGGACTAGCGGGAGTAGGTACTTC.

The chain combines TRBV28 with TRBJ2-1, with TRBD2 identical over 11 bases. Looked up from germline, CDR1 is MDHEN and CDR2 is SYDVKM. This CDR3 is built from 16 residues. Trimming at V came to 7 bases and at J to 4 bases, leaving 9 bases not matched to a gene. CDR3 protein: CASNKVGLADYNEQFF. The CDR3 DNA follows: TGTGCCAGCAATAAGGTGGGACTAGCGGATTACAATGAGCAGTTCTTC.

The chain carries TRBV11-2 and TRBJ2-1; tentatively, D is TRBD2 (5 bases). This CDR3 contains 16 residues. Germline loops: CDR1 SGHAT, CDR2 FQNNGV. V lost 2 bases, J lost 0 bases, and 11 bases lay in between. Here the CDR3 reads CASSLIVGSSYNEQFF. The CDR3 nucleotides are TGTGCCAGCAGCTTAATTGTGGGGAGCTCCTACAATGAGCAGTTCTTC.

This clonotype was observed many times. This rearrangement joins TRBV5-1 to TRBJ1-1; perhaps TRBD1 as D (6 bases). In germline, CDR1 is SGHRS, CDR2 YFSETQ. The CDR3 runs 15 residues. V shed 3 bases and J shed 0 bases, with 12 bases lying between them. In DNA, the CDR3 is TGCGCCAGCAGCTCCAGGACAGTCCTGAACACTGAAGCTTTCTTT. This encodes CASSSRTVLNTEAFF.

This clonotype was recorded a few times. This chain links TRBV18 with TRBJ2-7; D not resolved. Germline CDR1 reads KGHSH; CDR2 reads LQKENI. The CDR3 sequence is 15 residues long. The V and J ends lost 2 bases and 2 bases respectively, with 13 bases between them. The CDR3 DNA follows: TGTGCCAGCTCACCATCAACTCACAAGACCTACGAGCAGTACTTC. It codes for CASSPSTHKTYEQYF.

This clonotype occurred many times. The chain employs TRBV27 and TRBJ2-7, with no clear D. Trimming stripped 0 bases from V and 3 bases from J, with 9 bases between. The length of the CDR3 is 14 residues. The germline V gene has CDR1 MNHEY and CDR2 SMNVEV (reference sequence). CDR3 nucleotides: TGTGCCAGCAGTTTATCGAGCAGTTACTACGAGCAGTACTTC. Its translation: CASSLSSSYYEQYF.

The chain carries TRBV28 and TRBJ2-7, with 7 bases identical to TRBD2. Looked up from germline, CDR1 is MDHEN and CDR2 is SYDVKM. J lost 0 bases, V lost 3 bases, and 5 bases had no gene match. CDR3 length: 15 amino acids. The CDR3 loop is CASSFEGGSSYEQYF. The CDR3 DNA is TGTGCCAGCAGTTTTGAAGGCGGGAGCTCCTACGAGCAGTACTTC. Filled out from reference TRBV28 and TRBJ2-7, the complete variable domain reads DVKVTQSSRYLVKRTGEKVFLECVQDMDHENMFWYRQDPGLGLRLIYFSYDVKMKEKGDIPEGYSVSREKKERFSLILESASTNQTSMYLCASSFEGGSSYEQYFGPGTRLTVT.

This clonotype was seen a handful of times. The V call is TRBV4-1, the J call TRBJ2-1; no firm D call. This CDR3 is 17 amino acids long. Germline CDR1 is MGHRA and CDR2 is YSYEKL. V shed 1 base and J shed 6 bases, with 19 bases lying between them. CDR3 sequence reads: CASSQATSAALLNEQFF. DNA for the CDR3: TGCGCCAGCAGCCAAGCAACAAGCGCCGCTCTCCTCAATGAGCAGTTCTTC.

The V and J genes are TRBV7-3 and TRBJ2-5; 12 bases agree with TRBD1. This CDR3 region has 15 residues. After removal of 4 bases from V and 5 bases from J, the junction contained 5 bases not matched to a gene. Germline CDR1 SGHTA, CDR2 FQGTGA. The CDR3 coding sequence is TGTGCCAGCAGCTACGGGACAGGGGGCGCGGAGACCCAGTACTTC. Translation gives CASSYGTGGAETQYF.

The rearrangement links TRBV7-3 to TRBJ2-1, with a possible D match to TRBD2 (5 bases). From germline, CDR1 is SGHTA and CDR2 FQGTGA. The V gene lost 2 bases and the J gene lost 6 bases, with 14 bases spanning the gap. The length of the CDR3 is 15 residues. CDR3 loop: CASSLAGLGVNEQFF. CDR3 in DNA: TGTGCCAGCAGCTTAGCGGGTCTCGGAGTCAATGAGCAGTTCTTC.

The table lists this clonotype with a few counts. The V gene is TRBV7-6, the J gene TRBJ2-7, with a tentative D call TRBD2 (6 bases). V was trimmed by 5 bases and J by 2 bases, leaving 19 bases between them. The CDR3 is 16 amino acids. The germline gives CDR1 SGHVS, CDR2 FNYEAQ. CDR3: CASSLMGTPLTYEQYF. The DNA for the CDR3 is TGTGCCAGCAGCCTAATGGGGACTCCTTTAACCTACGAGCAGTACTTC. The full variable domain, in which reference TRBV7-6 and TRBJ2-7 provide the parts outside the CDR3, is GAGVSQSPRYKVTKRGQDVALRCDPISGHVSLYWYRQALGQGPEFLTYFNYEAQQDKSGLPNDRFSAERPEGSISTLTIQRTEQRDSAMYRCASSLMGTPLTYEQYFGPGTRLTVT.

This clonotype was seen a handful of times. V gene TRBV20-1 combines with J gene TRBJ2-7; TRBD1 matches at 9 bases. J lost 4 bases, V lost 3 bases, and 7 bases had no gene match. This CDR3 is 14 amino acids long. Germline-derived CDR1 and CDR2 are DFQATT and SNEGSKA (reference sequence). The CDR3 region is CSASRTQGAYEQYF. For the CDR3, the DNA is TGCAGTGCTAGCAGAACACAGGGGGCGTACGAGCAGTACTTC.

The chain combines TRBV4-1 with TRBJ2-7; D gene ambiguous. V was pared by 0 bases and J by 2 bases, with 8 bases between. The germline gives CDR1 MGHRA, CDR2 YSYEKL. This CDR3 is 14 amino acids long. The CDR3 region has the DNA TGCGCCAGCAGCCAAGAGTACGGTGCCTACGAGCAGTACTTC. Protein product: CASSQEYGAYEQYF.

This clonotype was observed a handful of times. The V call is TRBV2, the J call TRBJ2-1, with D possibly matching TRBD2 (5 bases). Trimming shortened V by 2 bases and J by 2 bases, and 19 bases separated the two germline ends. The CDR3 sequence is 18 residues long. Germline-derived CDR1 and CDR2 are SNHLY and FYNNEI. CDR3 sequence: CASSESTTPVGTYNEQFF. The CDR3 nucleotides are TGTGCCAGCAGTGAATCCACAACCCCAGTCGGGACCTACAATGAGCAGTTCTTC. The variable domain in full, completed from reference TRBV2 and TRBJ2-1, reads EPEVTQTPSHQVTQMGQEVILRCVPISNHLYFYWYRQILGQKVEFLVSFYNNEISEKSEIFDDQFSVERPDGSNFTLKIRSTKLEDSAMYFCASSESTTPVGTYNEQFFGPGTRLTVL.

This clonotype was seen only once. This chain connects TRBV7-2 to TRBJ2-2; D call uncertain. Trimming stripped 1 base from V and 6 bases from J, with 6 bases between. Germline CDR1 reads SGHTA; CDR2 reads FQGNSA. The CDR3 has 13 residues. CDR3 sequence: CASSLEWAGELFF. CDR3 DNA: TGTGCCAGCAGCTTAGAATGGGCCGGGGAGCTGTTTTTT.

This clonotype was seen only a few times. The chain recombines TRBV29-1 with TRBJ2-5; 14 nucleotides agree with TRBD2. Germline values: CDR1 SQVTM, CDR2 ANQGSEA. This CDR3 spans 15 amino acids. Losses at the gene ends were 6 bases for V and 5 bases for J; bases not matched to a gene: 8. DNA of the CDR3: TGCAGCGTCGTAATTAGACTAGCGGGAGGGGAGACCCAGTACTTC. This translates into CSVVIRLAGGETQYF.

This clonotype showed up just a few times. The chain is built from TRBV28 and TRBJ2-1, with 12 bases fitting TRBD2. The CDR3 is 18 residues long. Germline trimming cut 7 bases from V and 0 bases from J; bases unmatched to any gene: 10. From germline, CDR1 is MDHEN and CDR2 SYDVKM. Here the CDR3 reads CASKPGLAGTLSYNEQFF. The DNA for the CDR3 is TGTGCCAGCAAACCGGGACTAGCGGGTACCCTCTCCTACAATGAGCAGTTCTTC.

This clonotype occurred many times. The chain carries TRBV6-5 and TRBJ1-1; D remains unclear. Germline V lookup: CDR1 MNHEY, CDR2 SVGAGI. This CDR3 comprises 14 residues. Trimming removed 1 base from V and 1 base from J, with 7 bases in between. CDR3 DNA sequence: TGTGCCAGCAGTTACTGGGTGGCGAACACTGAAGCTTTCTTT. As protein: CASSYWVANTEAFF.

The rearrangement uses TRBV12-3 or TRBV12-4 and TRBJ1-1; D is possibly TRBD1 (5 bases). The CDR3 contains 12 residues. Trimming cost V 5 bases and J 10 bases, with 14 bases left between them. This chain's CDR3 is CASSAGGLAAFF. CDR3 bases: TGTGCCAGCAGTGCCGGGGGTTTGGCAGCTTTCTTT.

The sample holds a few counts of this clonotype. The CDR3 DNA sequence: TGTGCCAGCAGTTACGCACGGGACAGGGATGATAATGAGCAGTTCTTC. It encodes CASSYARDRDDNEQFF. This chain uses TRBV6-5 with TRBJ2-1; the match to TRBD1 covers 9 bases. CDR3 size: 16 residues. The germline CDR1 and CDR2 sequences are MNHEY and SVGAGI. V shed 2 bases, J shed 7 bases, and the junction held 9 bases outside the gene matches.

This sequence joins TRBV12-3 or TRBV12-4 and TRBJ2-1; 10 bases match TRBD2. The CDR3 contains 15 residues. J gave up 1 base and V 5 bases, and 2 bases lay outside the gene matches. This CDR3 is CASSNSGRSYNEQFF. In DNA, the CDR3 is TGTGCCAGCAGTAATAGCGGGAGGTCCTACAATGAGCAGTTCTTC.

This clonotype was seen a few times. The CDR3 loop reads CASSFSGWEQYF. In nucleotides, the CDR3 is TGCGCCAGCAGCTTTTCGGGGTGGGAGCAGTACTTC. The rearrangement uses TRBV5-1 and TRBJ2-7; D may be TRBD2 (5 bases). This CDR3 contains 12 residues. With 2 bases removed from V and 7 bases from J, the gap between germline ends came to 10 bases. CDR1 and CDR2 (germline): SGHRS, YFSETQ.

This chain uses TRBV14 with TRBJ2-5; 8 nucleotides match TRBD2. Germline assignment: CDR1 SGHDN and CDR2 FVKESK. The CDR3 loop spans 14 amino acids. Trimming took 3 bases from V and 4 from J; bases not matched to a gene: 4. The CDR3 sequence is CASSQLTSGETQYF. The CDR3 nucleotides are TGTGCCAGCAGCCAGCTTACTAGCGGAGAGACCCAGTACTTC. Together with reference TRBV14 and TRBJ2-5, the CDR3 gives the full variable domain: EAGVTQFPSHSVIEKGQTVTLRCDPISGHDNLYWYRRVMGKEIKFLLHFVKESKQDESGMPNNRFLAERTGGTYSTLKVQPAELEDSGVYFCASSQLTSGETQYFGPGTRLLVL.

The chain couples TRBV13 to TRBJ2-7, with a possible D match to TRBD1 (6 bases). Germline CDR1 PRHDT, CDR2 FYEKMQ (reference sequence). This CDR3 comprises 16 residues. V dropped 4 bases and J dropped 0 bases, with 16 bases sitting between them. CDR3: CASSSQGRKLSYEQYF. CDR3 DNA: TGTGCCAGCAGCTCCCAGGGGCGAAAGCTCTCCTACGAGCAGTACTTC.

The genes are TRBV19 and TRBJ2-3; TRBD2 aligns across 7 bases. With V trimmed by 5 bases and J by 4 bases, 18 bases remained unmatched. Germline loops: CDR1 LNHDA, CDR2 SQIVND (reference sequence). There are 18 residues in the CDR3. The CDR3 nucleotides are TGTGCCAGTAGTCCGTGGGGTCTAGCGGCCTGGGTCGCAGATACGCAGTATTTT. It yields the protein CASSPWGLAAWVADTQYF.

The sample holds many counts of this clonotype. This chain connects TRBV12-3 or TRBV12-4 to TRBJ2-7; 9 bases are shared with TRBD2. Trimming at V came to 3 bases and at J to 4 bases, leaving 10 bases not matched to a gene. The CDR3 contains 16 residues. Written as DNA, the CDR3 is TGTGCCAGCAGTTTGTCCCGCGGGAGGGCTGGTTACGAGCAGTACTTC. This codes for CASSLSRGRAGYEQYF.

The V and J genes are TRBV29-1 and TRBJ2-3; TRBD1 is a possible D gene (5 bases). Trimming took 4 bases from V and 2 from J, leaving 13 bases between them. CDR3 length: 14 amino acids. Germline lookup yields CDR1 SQVTM and CDR2 ANQGSEA. For the CDR3, the DNA is TGCAGCGTTGTCGGCAGGGTTGACACAGATACGCAGTATTTT. Residues: CSVVGRVDTDTQYF.

The rearrangement uses TRBV30 and TRBJ2-6; TRBD1 is a possible D gene (5 bases). The length of the CDR3 is 15 residues. The V end lost 1 base, the J end lost 0 bases, and 7 bases lay between the germline ends. Germline V CDR1 and CDR2: GTSNPN, SVGIG (reference sequence). CDR3 loop: CAWSGQTSGANVLTF. The CDR3 DNA reads TGTGCCTGGAGTGGACAGACCTCTGGGGCCAACGTCCTGACTTTC.

This clonotype has ten or more counts. The V gene is TRBV6-5, the J gene TRBJ2-1; possibly TRBD1 or TRBD2 for D (5 bases each). Germline V gene sequence: CDR1 MNHEY, CDR2 SVGAGI. The CDR3 consists of 16 residues. Between the trimmed V and J ends, which lost 0 bases and 2 bases, there was a span of 11 bases. This CDR3 is CASSYSTGLTYNEQFF. The CDR3 DNA reads as TGTGCCAGCAGTTACTCAACGGGGCTGACCTACAATGAGCAGTTCTTC.